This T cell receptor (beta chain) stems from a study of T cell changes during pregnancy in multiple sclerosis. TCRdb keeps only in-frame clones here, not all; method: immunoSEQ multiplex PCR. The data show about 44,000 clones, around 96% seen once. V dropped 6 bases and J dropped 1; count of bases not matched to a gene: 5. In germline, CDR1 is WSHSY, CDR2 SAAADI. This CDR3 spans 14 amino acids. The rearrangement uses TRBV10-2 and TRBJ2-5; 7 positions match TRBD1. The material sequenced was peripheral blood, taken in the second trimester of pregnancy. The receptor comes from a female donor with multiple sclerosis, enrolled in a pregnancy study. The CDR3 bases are TGCGCCAGCAGCGGGACAGCTATCCAAGAGACCCAGTACTTC. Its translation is CASSGTAIQETQYF.